Listed below are T cell receptor beta chains from one sample, sequenced in a study of blood T cell repertoires in COVID-19. Profiled with immunoSEQ multiplex PCR; TCRdb holds only in-frame clones, not every one. Altogether around 170,000 clones are present, 86% being singletons, with the ten largest covering around 6.6%. The sample taken for sequencing was peripheral blood. The origin of the receptors is a man in his fifties or sixties with active or convalescent COVID-19. Each CDR3 is given with its conserved first and last residue. The D gene is left open where the match is weak. Size is stated for part of the rows, as once, few or many counts, or as a class when the clone is expanded.

V: TRBV6-1; J: TRBJ1-5; size: .; D: .; DNA: TGTGCCAGCACTCGACAAGATAGCAATCAGCCCCAGCATTTT; CDR3: CASTRQDSNQPQHF
V: TRBV6-6; J: TRBJ2-3; size: .; D: TRBD2; DNA: TGTGCCAGCAATGTAGCGGGGGGCCACGATACGCAGTATTTT; CDR3: CASNVAGGHDTQYF
V: TRBV7-9; J: TRBJ2-1; size: few; D: TRBD1; DNA: TGTGCCAGCACCTATGGGGACAGTGCCTACAATGAGCAGTTCTTC; CDR3: CASTYGDSAYNEQFF
V: TRBV7-2; J: TRBJ2-2; size: .; D: TRBD2; DNA: TGTGCCAGCAGCAGACTAGCGGGGGGGCCTAACGGGGAGCTGTTTTTT; CDR3: CASSRLAGGPNGELFF
V: TRBV10-3; J: TRBJ1-5; size: .; D: .; DNA: TGTGCCATCAGTTCCGGGAATAGCAATCAGCCCCAGCATTTT; CDR3: CAISSGNSNQPQHF
V: TRBV24-1; J: TRBJ2-1; size: .; D: TRBD2; DNA: TGTGCCACCAGTGATTTATTTGTGGGGACTAGCGGGAACTCTGCGCAGTTCTTC; CDR3: CATSDLFVGTSGNSAQFF
V: TRBV11-3; J: TRBJ2-1; size: .; D: .; DNA: TGTGCCAGCAGCACCGTGGGTCCTCGGAGTAATGAGCAGTTCTTC; CDR3: CASSTVGPRSNEQFF
V: TRBV7-2; J: TRBJ2-5; size: .; D: .; DNA: TGTGCCAGCAGCTTGTTCGGGAATACCGAAGAGACCCAGTACTTC; CDR3: CASSLFGNTEETQYF
V: TRBV19; J: TRBJ2-3; size: .; D: TRBD2; DNA: TGTGCCAGTAGTATTCTAGCGGGGGGGCGTAGCACAGATACGCAGTATTTT; CDR3: CASSILAGGRSTDTQYF
V: TRBV7-2; J: TRBJ1-1; size: .; D: TRBD1; DNA: TGTGCCAGCAGCAACCCCACAGGGGGAACGAACACTGAAGCTTTCTTT; CDR3: CASSNPTGGTNTEAFF